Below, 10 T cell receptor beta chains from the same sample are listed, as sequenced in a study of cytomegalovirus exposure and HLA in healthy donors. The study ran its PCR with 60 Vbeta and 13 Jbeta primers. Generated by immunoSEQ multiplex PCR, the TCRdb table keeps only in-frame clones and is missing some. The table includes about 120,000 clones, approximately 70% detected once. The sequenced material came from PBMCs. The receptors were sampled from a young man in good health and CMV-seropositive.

The CDR3 here is CAGRDRAGGYTF. DNA for the CDR3: TGTGCTGGGAGAGACAGGGCAGGAGGCTACACCTTC. The V gene is TRBV30, the J gene TRBJ1-2; 7 bases match TRBD1. Germline CDR1 and CDR2: GTSNPN and SVGIG (reference sequence). This CDR3 comprises 12 residues.

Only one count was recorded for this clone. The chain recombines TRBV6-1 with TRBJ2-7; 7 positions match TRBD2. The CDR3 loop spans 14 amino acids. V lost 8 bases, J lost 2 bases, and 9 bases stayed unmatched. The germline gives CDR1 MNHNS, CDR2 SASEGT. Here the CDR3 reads CASQEAGFPYEQYV. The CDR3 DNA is TGTGCCAGCCAGGAAGCGGGATTCCCCTACGAGCAGTACGTC.

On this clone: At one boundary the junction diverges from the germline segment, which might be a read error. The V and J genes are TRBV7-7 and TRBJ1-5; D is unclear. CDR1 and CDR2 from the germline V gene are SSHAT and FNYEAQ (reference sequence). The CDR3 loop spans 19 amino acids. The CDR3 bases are TGTGCTAGCAGCTCCCAACCCAAAGACACCATTAATAGCAATCAGCCCCAGCATTTT. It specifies CASSSQPKDTINSNQPQHF.

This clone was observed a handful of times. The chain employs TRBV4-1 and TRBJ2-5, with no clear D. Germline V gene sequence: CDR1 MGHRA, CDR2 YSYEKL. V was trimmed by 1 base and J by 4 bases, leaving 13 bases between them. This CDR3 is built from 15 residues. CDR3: CASSQATPSGETQYF. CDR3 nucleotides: TGCGCCAGCAGCCAAGCTACCCCCTCGGGAGAGACCCAGTACTTC.

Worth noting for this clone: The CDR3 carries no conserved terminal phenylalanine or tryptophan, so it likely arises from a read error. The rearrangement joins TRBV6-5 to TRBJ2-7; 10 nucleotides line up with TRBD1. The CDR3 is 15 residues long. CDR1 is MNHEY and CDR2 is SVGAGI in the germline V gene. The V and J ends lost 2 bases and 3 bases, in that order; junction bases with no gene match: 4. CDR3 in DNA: TGTGCCAGCAGTTACCCGGACAGGGGGGGCTACGAGCAGTACCTC. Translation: CASSYPDRGGYEQYL.

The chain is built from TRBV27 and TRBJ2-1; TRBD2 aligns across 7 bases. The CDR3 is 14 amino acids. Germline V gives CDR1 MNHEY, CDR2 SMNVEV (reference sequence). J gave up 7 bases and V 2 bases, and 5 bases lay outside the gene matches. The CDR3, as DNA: TGTGCCAGCAGTTTAGCGGGAGCAGGTAATGAGCAGTTCTTC. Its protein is CASSLAGAGNEQFF.

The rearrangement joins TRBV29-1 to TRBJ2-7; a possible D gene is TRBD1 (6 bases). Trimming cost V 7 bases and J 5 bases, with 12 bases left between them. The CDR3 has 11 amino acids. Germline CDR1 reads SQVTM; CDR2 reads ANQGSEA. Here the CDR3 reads CSASHRDEQYF. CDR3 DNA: TGCAGCGCCAGTCACAGGGACGAGCAGTACTTC.

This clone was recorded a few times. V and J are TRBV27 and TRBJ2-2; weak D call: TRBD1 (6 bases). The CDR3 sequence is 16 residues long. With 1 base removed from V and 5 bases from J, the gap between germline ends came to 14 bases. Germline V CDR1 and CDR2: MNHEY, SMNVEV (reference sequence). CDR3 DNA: TGTGCCAGCAGTTTATTACACAGGGTGGGGACCGGGGAGCTGTTTTTT. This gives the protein CASSLLHRVGTGELFF.

The CDR3 sequence is CASSIIPAGRRTYNEQFF. The CDR3 coding sequence is TGTGCCAGTAGTATAATCCCGGCAGGGAGGAGAACTTACAATGAGCAGTTCTTC. The chain has TRBV19 and TRBJ2-1; D may be TRBD2 (6 bases). The length of the CDR3 is 18 residues. V was trimmed by 2 bases and J by 4 bases, leaving 21 bases between them. Germline CDR1 and CDR2: LNHDA and SQIVND (reference sequence).

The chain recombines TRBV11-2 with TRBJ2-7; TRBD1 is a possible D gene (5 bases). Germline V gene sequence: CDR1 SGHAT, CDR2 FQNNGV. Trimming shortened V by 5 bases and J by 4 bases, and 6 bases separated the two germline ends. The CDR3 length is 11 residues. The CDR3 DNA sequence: TGTGCCAGCAGCCCAGGGTACGAGCAGTACGTC. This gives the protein CASSPGYEQYV.